These 32 T cell receptor beta chains originate from one sample sequenced in a study of OX40 agonist ivuxolimab in advanced cancers. Clones were read by immunoSEQ multiplex PCR, and TCRdb kept only the in-frame ones, dropping some. Of about 55,000 clones in the sample, 89% were seen once. Sequencing used CD4+ or CD8+ T cells sorted from blood, obtained in a trial of the OX40 agonist ivuxolimab. The receptor set was obtained from an adult with an advanced solid tumor such as melanoma, head and neck, liver or kidney cancer.

The chain employs TRBV9 and TRBJ2-3; tentative D call: TRBD2 (6 bases). Trimming shortened V by 3 bases and J by 6 bases, and 14 bases separated the two germline ends. The CDR3 spans 14 residues. The germline CDR1 and CDR2 sequences are SGDLS and YYNGEE. The CDR3 loop is CASSESGLGDTQYF. The CDR3 bases are TGTGCCAGCAGCGAAAGCGGGTTGGGGGATACGCAGTATTTT.

This chain uses TRBV7-9 with TRBJ2-1, with a tentative D call TRBD1 (6 bases). The V gene lost 6 bases and the J gene lost 8 bases, with 11 bases spanning the gap. In germline, CDR1 is SEHNR, CDR2 FQNEAQ (reference sequence). This CDR3 region has 12 residues. CDR3 loop: CASSLQGHEQFF. The CDR3 DNA sequence: TGTGCCAGCAGTTTACAGGGCCATGAGCAGTTCTTC.

The chain joins TRBV7-9 to TRBJ2-1, with D tentatively TRBD2 (6 bases). The CDR3 totals 14 residues. Per the germline V gene, CDR1 is SEHNR and CDR2 is FQNEAQ (reference sequence). V lost 6 bases and J 5 bases, leaving 14 bases between the germline ends. The CDR3 nucleotides read TGTGCCAGCAGGCGGAGGGCCGTAAACAATGAGCAGTTCTTC. Encoded protein: CASRRRAVNNEQFF.

The chain joins TRBV7-2 to TRBJ2-1, with 7 positions matching TRBD2. This CDR3 contains 15 residues. The J segment lost 0 bases and the V segment lost 6 bases, leaving 5 bases of the junction unmatched. Germline V CDR1 and CDR2: SGHTA, FQGNSA. The CDR3 sequence: CASSPGGSSYNEQFF. In nucleotides, the CDR3 is TGTGCCAGCAGTCCGGGGGGATCCTCCTACAATGAGCAGTTCTTC.

This chain joins TRBV7-9 and TRBJ2-7; D possibly corresponds to TRBD2 (6 bases). Germline values: CDR1 SEHNR, CDR2 FQNEAQ (reference sequence). The CDR3 is 14 amino acids. Trimming shortened V by 0 bases and J by 3 bases, and 9 bases separated the two germline ends. DNA for the CDR3: TGTGCCAGCAGCTTAGCGGGAGGCCGCTACGAGCAGTACTTC. Translated, it gives CASSLAGGRYEQYF.

V usage is TRBV19 and J usage is TRBJ2-1; no firm D call. The CDR3 contains 16 residues. V was cut by 5 bases and J by 0 bases, with 14 bases left in between. Germline-derived CDR1 and CDR2 are LNHDA and SQIVND (reference sequence). CDR3 amino acids: CASSSYYTSSYNEQFF. The DNA for the CDR3 is TGTGCCAGTAGTTCTTACTACACGAGCTCCTACAATGAGCAGTTCTTC.

Worth noting for this clone: The same CDR3 arises from other DNA sequences in this sample as well. The V and J genes are TRBV9 and TRBJ2-1; 10 nucleotides agree with TRBD2. V shed 4 bases, J shed 2 bases, and the junction held 6 bases outside the gene matches. Germline V gene sequence: CDR1 SGDLS, CDR2 YYNGEE. The CDR3 has 16 amino acids. The chain's CDR3 is CASSPSGGGPYNEQFF. The CDR3 nucleotides are TGTGCCAGCAGCCCCAGCGGGGGGGGGCCCTACAATGAGCAGTTCTTC.

A word on this clone: The sample has other DNA sequences that encode this CDR3 too. V gene TRBV28 combines with J gene TRBJ2-3, with 9 nucleotides matching TRBD2. Trimming removed 3 bases from V and 0 bases from J; junction bases left unmatched: 1. The CDR3 is 15 residues long. Germline CDR1 is MDHEN and CDR2 is SYDVKM. The CDR3 DNA reads as TGTGCCAGCAGTTTGACTAGCGGAAGCACAGATACGCAGTATTTT. Amino acids: CASSLTSGSTDTQYF.

This chain uses TRBV7-9 with TRBJ1-1; D unresolved. This CDR3 has 11 residues. V was cut by 3 bases and J by 11 bases, with 10 bases left in between. Looked up from germline, CDR1 is SEHNR and CDR2 is FQNEAQ (reference sequence). CDR3 bases: TGTGCCAGCAGCTTCACACACCGCGCTTTCTTT. It is translated as CASSFTHRAFF.

The rearrangement joins TRBV2 to TRBJ2-7; D is unclear. The V gene lost 6 bases and the J gene lost 4 bases, with 16 bases spanning the gap. The CDR3 sequence is 14 residues long. Per the germline V gene, CDR1 is SNHLY and CDR2 is FYNNEI. Here the CDR3 reads CASRGLTRLYEQYV. Here the CDR3 DNA reads TGTGCCAGCAGGGGCCTAACTCGACTTTACGAGCAGTACGTC.

This sequence joins TRBV28 and TRBJ1-1; possibly TRBD1 for D (5 bases). Trimming pared 0 bases from V and 0 bases from J, leaving 8 bases between. The CDR3 covers 15 residues. The germline V gene has CDR1 MDHEN and CDR2 SYDVKM. This CDR3 reads CASSLWPRVNTEAFF. CDR3 DNA: TGTGCCAGCAGTTTATGGCCCAGGGTGAACACTGAAGCTTTCTTT.

This sequence joins TRBV7-9 and TRBJ2-3, with D perhaps TRBD2 (5 bases). The V and J ends lost 5 bases and 2 bases respectively, with 8 bases between them. The CDR3 length is 13 residues. Germline loops: CDR1 SEHNR, CDR2 FQNEAQ (reference sequence). This CDR3 is CASSPGNTDTQYF. The CDR3 DNA follows: TGTGCCAGCAGCCCGGGGAACACAGATACGCAGTATTTT.

V and J are TRBV5-6 and TRBJ2-7; D is possibly TRBD2 (6 bases). Deletions cut 1 base from V and 1 base from J, with 9 bases between. CDR1 is SGHDT, CDR2 YYEEEE, per germline. The CDR3 has 14 residues. The CDR3 nucleotides read TGTGCCAGCAGCTTGTTTGGACTATCCTACGAGCAGTACTTC. It translates to CASSLFGLSYEQYF.

The V gene is TRBV4-1, the J gene TRBJ1-3; D remains unclear. Trimming shortened V by 4 bases and J by 0 bases, and 10 bases separated the two germline ends. The CDR3 runs 15 residues. Germline V gives CDR1 MGHRA, CDR2 YSYEKL. The CDR3 coding sequence is TGCGCCAGCAGCCTGCTGCTGAGCTCTGGAAACACCATATATTTT. The encoded protein is CASSLLLSSGNTIYF.

In the case of this clone: The sample contains more than one DNA sequence encoding this CDR3. This chain links TRBV9 with TRBJ1-3; D not certain. CDR3 length equals 14 residues. Trimming left V 1 base short and J 0 bases short, with 5 bases between. CDR1 and CDR2 from the germline V gene are SGDLS and YYNGEE. CDR3 DNA sequence: TGTGCCAGCAGCGTAAGTGGCTCTGGAAACACCATATATTTT. This translates into CASSVSGSGNTIYF.

The chain couples TRBV4-1 to TRBJ2-7; D is uncertain. In germline, CDR1 is MGHRA, CDR2 YSYEKL. The germline V and J ends were trimmed by 1 base and 0 bases, with 10 bases remaining between them. The CDR3 runs to 15 residues. CDR3 protein: CASSQGLGSSYEQYF. The DNA for the CDR3 is TGCGCCAGCAGCCAAGGATTGGGTAGCTCCTACGAGCAGTACTTC.

This clone was observed a few times. The chain joins TRBV7-9 to TRBJ2-7; D gene ambiguous. The CDR3 spans 13 residues. Trimming cost V 1 base and J 6 bases, with 10 bases left between them. The V gene's germline CDR1 is SEHNR and CDR2 FQNEAQ (reference sequence). DNA for the CDR3: TGTGCCAGCAGCTTAGGTTATCTTGGCGAGCAGTACGTC. It is translated as CASSLGYLGEQYV.

This clone showed up just once. The V call is TRBV9, the J call TRBJ1-2; D perhaps matches TRBD1 (5 bases). Trimming cost V 0 bases and J 0 bases, with 9 bases left between them. Germline CDR1 reads SGDLS; CDR2 reads YYNGEE. The CDR3 length is 15 residues. The CDR3 reads CASSVGRGPNYGYTF. CDR3 in DNA: TGTGCCAGCAGCGTAGGACGGGGCCCTAACTATGGCTACACCTTC. The entire variable domain, with the rest obtained from reference TRBV9 and TRBJ1-2, is as follows: DSGVTQTPKHLITATGQRVTLRCSPRSGDLSVYWYQQSLDQGLQFLIQYYNGEERAKGNILERFSAQQFPDLHSELNLSSLELGDSALYFCASSVGRGPNYGYTFGSGTRLTVV.

The chain has TRBV28 and TRBJ2-7; D is possibly TRBD2 (6 bases). V lost 6 bases, J lost 2 bases, and 14 bases lay in between. Per germline, CDR1 MDHEN and CDR2 SYDVKM. This CDR3 spans 14 amino acids. DNA for the CDR3: TGTGCCAGCAGCACCCGGGACTCCACCTACGAGCAGTACTTC. Amino acids: CASSTRDSTYEQYF.

The chain is built from TRBV7-9 and TRBJ2-1; D gene uncertain. The CDR3 extends over 14 amino acids. The V gene lost 8 bases and the J gene lost 10 bases, with 21 bases spanning the gap. Germline-derived CDR1 and CDR2 are SEHNR and FQNEAQ (reference sequence). The CDR3 region is CASLPDLGFYEQFF. The DNA of the CDR3 is TGTGCCAGCCTGCCCGATCTAGGATTCTACGAGCAGTTCTTC.

In its sample, this clone was seen once. The chain couples TRBV7-2 to TRBJ2-5; D assignment may be TRBD1 or TRBD2 (5 bases each). Trimming removed 3 bases at V and 4 bases at J, with 21 bases between. The germline V gene has CDR1 SGHTA and CDR2 FQGNSA. This CDR3 has 17 residues. Here the CDR3 DNA reads TGTGCCAGCAGCTTGCCTGGGGGTGTCCCCTGGGTAGAGACCCAGTACTTC. It translates to CASSLPGGVPWVETQYF.

V usage is TRBV5-6 and J usage is TRBJ2-1; TRBD1 aligns across 9 bases. Germline assignment: CDR1 SGHDT and CDR2 YYEEEE. CDR3 size: 14 residues. The junction had 5 bases not matched to a gene; V was cut back by 3 bases and J by 7 bases. CDR3 coding DNA: TGTGCCAGCAGCTGGGGACAGGGTTGGAATGAGCAGTTCTTC. It yields the protein CASSWGQGWNEQFF. The full variable domain, completed using reference TRBV5-6 and TRBJ2-1, is DAGVTQSPTHLIKTRGQQVTLRCSPKSGHDTVSWYQQALGQGPQFIFQYYEEEERQRGNFPDRFSGHQFPNYSSELNVNALLLGDSALYLCASSWGQGWNEQFFGPGTRLTVL.

This clone was picked up a small number of times. This chain links TRBV9 with TRBJ1-2; D gene ambiguous. Per the germline V gene, CDR1 is SGDLS and CDR2 is YYNGEE. V lost 0 bases and J 5 bases, leaving 8 bases between the germline ends. The CDR3 runs to 13 residues. CDR3 coding DNA: TGTGCCAGCAGCGTAGACGGACCATATGGCTACACCTTC. Amino acids: CASSVDGPYGYTF. The variable domain in full, completed from reference TRBV9 and TRBJ1-2, reads DSGVTQTPKHLITATGQRVTLRCSPRSGDLSVYWYQQSLDQGLQFLIQYYNGEERAKGNILERFSAQQFPDLHSELNLSSLELGDSALYFCASSVDGPYGYTFGSGTRLTVV.

The chain links TRBV27 to TRBJ1-2; D unresolved. V lost 0 bases and J lost 6, with 11 bases in between. The CDR3 is 14 amino acids. CDR1 MNHEY and CDR2 SMNVEV come from the germline V gene (reference sequence). CDR3 residues: CASSLSAIGNGYTF. In nucleotides, the CDR3 is TGTGCCAGCAGTTTATCAGCCATAGGAAATGGCTACACCTTC.

This clone is medium-sized. V and J are TRBV5-6 and TRBJ2-1; no clear D gene. V lost 1 base and J lost 9, with 8 bases in between. CDR1 and CDR2 from the germline V gene are SGHDT and YYEEEE. The CDR3 spans 12 residues. CDR3 coding DNA: TGTGCCAGCAGCTTGATGTGGGGTGAGCAGTTCTTC. Translation gives CASSLMWGEQFF. Looking up the rest from reference TRBV5-6 and TRBJ2-1 gives the full variable domain: DAGVTQSPTHLIKTRGQQVTLRCSPKSGHDTVSWYQQALGQGPQFIFQYYEEEERQRGNFPDRFSGHQFPNYSSELNVNALLLGDSALYLCASSLMWGEQFFGPGTRLTVL.

The chain uses TRBV7-9 and TRBJ2-1, with TRBD2 identical over 8 bases. V gave up 6 bases and J gave up 8 bases; unmatched junction bases: 6. CDR3 length: 13 amino acids. Germline V gene sequence: CDR1 SEHNR, CDR2 FQNEAQ (reference sequence). Written as DNA, the CDR3 is TGTGCCAGCAGGCGGACTAGCTTATATGAGCAGTTCTTC. Protein: CASRRTSLYEQFF. Variable domain in full (rest from reference TRBV7-9 and TRBJ2-1): DTGVSQNPRHKITKRGQNVTFRCDPISEHNRLYWYRQTLGQGPEFLTYFQNEAQLEKSRLLSDRFSAERPKGSFSTLEIQRTEQGDSAMYLCASRRTSLYEQFFGPGTRLTVL.

This rearrangement joins TRBV4-1 to TRBJ1-5; D call uncertain. Deletions cut 6 bases from V and 4 bases from J, with 13 bases between. CDR1 and CDR2 from the germline V gene are MGHRA and YSYEKL. This CDR3 is 14 amino acids long. The CDR3, as DNA: TGCGCCAGCAGTTCTAGATGGGTAAATCAGCCCCAGCATTTT. Translating gives CASSSRWVNQPQHF.

The rearrangement uses TRBV5-1 and TRBJ2-1; D gene unclear. Trimming shortened V by 7 bases and J by 8 bases, and 22 bases separated the two germline ends. The germline gives CDR1 SGHRS, CDR2 YFSETQ. This CDR3 comprises 15 residues. Written as DNA, the CDR3 is TGCGCCAGCCTCTACGACCTTTCCCGCCCCCATGAGCAGTTCTTC. Its translation is CASLYDLSRPHEQFF.

This chain links TRBV2 with TRBJ1-6, with 7 nucleotides matching TRBD1. The CDR3 runs to 18 residues. Losses at the gene ends were 0 bases for V and 7 bases for J; bases not matched to a gene: 12. Germline V gene sequence: CDR1 SNHLY, CDR2 FYNNEI. CDR3 region: CASSEADRTAIGNSPLHF. CDR3 bases: TGTGCCAGCAGTGAAGCGGACAGGACGGCAATAGGGAATTCACCCCTCCACTTT.

Here the CDR3 reads CASSAAGSNTEAFF. CDR3 coding DNA: TGCGCCAGCAGTGCCGCCGGATCGAACACTGAAGCTTTCTTT. The rearrangement links TRBV10-1 to TRBJ1-1; D gene uncertain. Germline CDR1 reads WNHNN; CDR2 reads SYGVQD (reference sequence). The CDR3 is made up of 14 amino acids. Trimming stripped 4 bases from V and 1 base from J, with 10 bases between.

The chain combines TRBV7-9 with TRBJ2-2, with TRBD1 matching over 7 bases. The junction had 7 bases not matched to a gene; V was cut back by 5 bases and J by 1 base. This CDR3 contains 16 residues. The germline V gene encodes CDR1 SEHNR and CDR2 FQNEAQ (reference sequence). The CDR3 bases are TGTGCCAGCAGCCTGGACTCAGGGGGGAACACCGGGGAGCTGTTTTTT. It is translated as CASSLDSGGNTGELFF.

This chain uses TRBV28 with TRBJ1-5; TRBD1 is a possible D gene (5 bases). CDR1 and CDR2 (germline): MDHEN, SYDVKM. The V gene lost 4 bases and the J gene lost 9 bases, with 10 bases spanning the gap. The CDR3 runs to 12 residues. The CDR3 DNA reads as TGTGCCAGCAGTTGGGAGGGGACGCCCCAGCATTTT. Residues: CASSWEGTPQHF. The full variable domain, with the rest looked up from reference TRBV28 and TRBJ1-5, is DVKVTQSSRYLVKRTGEKVFLECVQDMDHENMFWYRQDPGLGLRLIYFSYDVKMKEKGDIPEGYSVSREKKERFSLILESASTNQTSMYLCASSWEGTPQHFGDGTRLSIL.